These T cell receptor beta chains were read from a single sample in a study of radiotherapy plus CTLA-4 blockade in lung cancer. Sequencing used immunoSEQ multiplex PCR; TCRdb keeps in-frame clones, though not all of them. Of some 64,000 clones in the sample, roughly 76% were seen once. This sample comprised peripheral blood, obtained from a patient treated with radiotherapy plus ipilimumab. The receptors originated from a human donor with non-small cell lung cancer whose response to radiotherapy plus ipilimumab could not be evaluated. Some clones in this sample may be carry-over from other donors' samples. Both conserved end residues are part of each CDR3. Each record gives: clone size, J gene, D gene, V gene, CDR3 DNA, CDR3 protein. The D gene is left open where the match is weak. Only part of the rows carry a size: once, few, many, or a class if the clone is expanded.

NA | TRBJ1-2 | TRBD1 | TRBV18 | TGTGCCAGCTCACCGAAAACAGGGGCGTCTAACTATGGCTACACCTTC | CASSPKTGASNYGYTF
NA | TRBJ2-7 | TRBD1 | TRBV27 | TGTGCCAGCAGGCCGGGGACAGGGGCCTACGAGCAGTACTTC | CASRPGTGAYEQYF
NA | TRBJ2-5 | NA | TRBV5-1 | TGCGCCAGCAGCTCCTCGCGCCAAGAGACCCAGTACTTC | CASSSSRQETQYF
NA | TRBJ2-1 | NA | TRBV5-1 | TGCGCCAGCAGCTTGGCTGTTATCGATGAGCAGTTCTTC | CASSLAVIDEQFF
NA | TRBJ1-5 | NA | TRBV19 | TGTGCCAGTAGCCTTCAAGGAGGGGCGGGGCAGCCCCAGCATTTT | CASSLQGGAGQPQHF
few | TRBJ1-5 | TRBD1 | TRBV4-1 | TGCGCCAGCAGCCAAGCCTACAGGGGGCAGCCCCAGCATTTT | CASSQAYRGQPQHF
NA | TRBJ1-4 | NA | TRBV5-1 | TGCGCCAGCAGCCGGGGGAATGAAAAACTGTTTTTT | CASSRGNEKLFF
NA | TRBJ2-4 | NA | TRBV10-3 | TGTGCCATCAGTGGGCCAGGGTTAAACATTCAGTACTTC | CAISGPGLNIQYF
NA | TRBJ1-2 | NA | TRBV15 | TGTGCCACCAGCAGAGATAGGTTGACCCGGGGAGCTAACTATGGCTACACCTTC | CATSRDRLTRGANYGYTF
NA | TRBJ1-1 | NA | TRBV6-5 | TGTGCCAGCGGCTCAGGAGGGATCACTGAAGCTTTCTTT | CASGSGGITEAFF
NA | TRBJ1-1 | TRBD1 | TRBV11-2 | TGTGCCAGCAGCTTAGGTTGGGTCGCGGGACAGGGGTTGACTGAAGCTTTCTTT | CASSLGWVAGQGLTEAFF
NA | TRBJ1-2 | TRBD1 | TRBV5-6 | TGTGCCAGCAGCTTGGGCTGGGACAGGGGCAGCTACACCTTC | CASSLGWDRGSYTF
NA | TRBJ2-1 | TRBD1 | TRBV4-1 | TGCGCCAGCAGCCCCGTTCTTACAGGGGTTTACAATGAGCAGTTCTTC | CASSPVLTGVYNEQFF
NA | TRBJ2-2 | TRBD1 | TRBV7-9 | TGTGCCAGCAGCTCTTCAGGGGGCGCTAGGACCGGGGAGCTGTTTTTT | CASSSSGGARTGELFF
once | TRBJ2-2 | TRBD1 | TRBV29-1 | TGCAGCGTTGCGCCACCCCGGGACAGGGGGACCGGGGAGCTGTTTTTT | CSVAPPRDRGTGELFF
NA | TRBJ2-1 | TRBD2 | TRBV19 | TGTGCCAGTAGTACTACTAGCGGGGGACCAAATACCTACAATGAGCAGTTCTTC | CASSTTSGGPNTYNEQFF
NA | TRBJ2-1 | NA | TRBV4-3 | TGCGCCAGCAGCCATACCGGGACAACTTCCTACAATGAGCAGTTCTTC | CASSHTGTTSYNEQFF
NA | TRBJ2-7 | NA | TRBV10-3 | TGTGCCCACTCTGAGGGGGGGAACGAGCAGTACTTC | CAHSEGGNEQYF
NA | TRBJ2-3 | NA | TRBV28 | TGTGCCAGCAGTTCCTCAGGGTTCCCAGATACGCAGTATTTT | CASSSSGFPDTQYF
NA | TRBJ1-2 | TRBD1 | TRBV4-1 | TGCGCCAGCAGCATAAGACAGGGTGAGAACTATGGCTACACCTTC | CASSIRQGENYGYTF
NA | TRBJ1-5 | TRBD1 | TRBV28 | TGTGCCAGCAGTTTAGGCAGGGGGTTTGGCAATCAGCCCCAGCATTTT | CASSLGRGFGNQPQHF
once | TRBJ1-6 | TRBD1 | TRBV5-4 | TGTGCCAGCAGCGGAACAGGGGGCGATTCACCCCTCCACTTT | CASSGTGGDSPLHF
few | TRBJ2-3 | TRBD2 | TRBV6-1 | TGTGCCAGCAGTGAACTGGGCAGCGGGGGGGCGTTTACGCAGTATTTT | CASSELGSGGAFTQYF
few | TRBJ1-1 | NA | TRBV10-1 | TGCGCCAGCAATAGACACCTGAACACTGAAGCTTTCTTT | CASNRHLNTEAFF
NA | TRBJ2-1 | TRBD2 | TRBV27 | TGTGCCAGCAGTTCCACTAGCGGGGGGAGGAATGAGCAGTTCTTC | CASSSTSGGRNEQFF
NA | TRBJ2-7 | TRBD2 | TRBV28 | TGTGCCAGCAGTTACGCCGGGGCTAGCGGGAGTTACGAGCAGTACTTC | CASSYAGASGSYEQYF
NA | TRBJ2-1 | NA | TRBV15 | TGTGCCACCAGCAGAGATCAGGGGTCCTACAATGAGCAGTTCTTC | CATSRDQGSYNEQFF
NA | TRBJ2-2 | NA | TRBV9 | TGTGCCAGCAGCGTAGGGGGGCAGACATCCACCGGGGAGCTGTTTTTT | CASSVGGQTSTGELFF
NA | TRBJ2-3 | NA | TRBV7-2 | TGTGCCAGCAGCCGACAGACTAGTAGGTCAGATACGCAGTATTTT | CASSRQTSRSDTQYF
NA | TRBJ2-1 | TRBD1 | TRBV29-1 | TGCAGCGTTGGCCGGGGACAGGGCTATGGGAATGAGCAGTTCTTC | CSVGRGQGYGNEQFF
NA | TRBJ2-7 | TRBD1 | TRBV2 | TGTGCCAGCAGGCCGGGACAGGGAATCTACGAGCAGTACTTC | CASRPGQGIYEQYF
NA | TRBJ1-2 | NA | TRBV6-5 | TGTGCCAGCAGTTTAACTGGCTATGGCTACACCTTC | CASSLTGYGYTF
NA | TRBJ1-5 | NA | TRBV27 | TGTGCCAGCAGTGCGTGGGGCCTCAATCAGCCCCAGCATTTT | CASSAWGLNQPQHF
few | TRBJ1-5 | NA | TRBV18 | TGTGCCAGCTCACCGACAGAAAATCAGCCCCAGCATTTT | CASSPTENQPQHF
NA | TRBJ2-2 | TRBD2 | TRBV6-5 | TGTGCCAGCAGTCGCGGGAGGGGAGTTTACGGGGAGCTGTTTTTT | CASSRGRGVYGELFF
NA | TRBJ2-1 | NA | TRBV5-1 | TGCGCCAGCAGCTTGGTGTCAGGGGCCTCCTACAATGAGCAGTTCTTC | CASSLVSGASYNEQFF
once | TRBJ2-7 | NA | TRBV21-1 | TGTGCCAGCAGCAAATCCCGCCCTCGACTCGACCCCTACGAGCAGTACTTC | CASSKSRPRLDPYEQYF
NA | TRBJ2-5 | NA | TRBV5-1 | TGCGCCAGCAGCTTGGGTCTCCAAGAGACCCAGTACTTC | CASSLGLQETQYF
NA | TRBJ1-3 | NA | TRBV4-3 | TGCGCCAGCAGCCAAGATAGGGGGAACAGGCTATTATATTTT | CASSQDRGNRLLYF
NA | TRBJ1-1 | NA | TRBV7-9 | TGTGCCAGCAGCTTTGGGGAGGACACTGAAGCTTTCTTT | CASSFGEDTEAFF
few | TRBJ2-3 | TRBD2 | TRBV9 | TGTGCCAGCAGCGTAGAGCCTAGCGGTTATACGCAGTATTTT | CASSVEPSGYTQYF
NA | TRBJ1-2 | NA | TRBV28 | TGTGCCAGCAGTTTAGAGCTTCTCGGGGGGACCTTC | CASSLELLGGTF
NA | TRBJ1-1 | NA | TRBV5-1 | TGCGCCAGCAGCTCCCGGACGGGAATGAACACTGAAGCTTTCTTT | CASSSRTGMNTEAFF
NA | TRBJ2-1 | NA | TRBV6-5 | TGTGCCAGCAGTTACGGTGTGGGTCAGGGCTACAATGAGCAGTTCTTC | CASSYGVGQGYNEQFF
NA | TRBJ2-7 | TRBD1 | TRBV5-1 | TGCGCCAGCAGCCCCGGACAGGGGGCTAACGAGCAGTACTTC | CASSPGQGANEQYF
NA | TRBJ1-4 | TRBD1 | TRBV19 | TGTGCCAGTAGTATGGTTGGGACAGGCCAACCTTTTGCAACTAATGAAAAACTGTTTTTT | CASSMVGTGQPFATNEKLFF
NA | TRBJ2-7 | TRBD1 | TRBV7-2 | TGTGCCAGCAGCACTTCCAGGGGGCACTACGAGCAGTACTTC | CASSTSRGHYEQYF
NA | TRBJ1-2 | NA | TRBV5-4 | TGTGCCAGCAGTACAGTCGGAGGCTACACCTTC | CASSTVGGYTF